This T cell receptor beta chain is from a study of blood T cell repertoires in COVID-19. Study information: Some COVID-19 samples were acute and others convalescent; all came from the United States, Italy and Spain. T cells, B-cell-depleted T cells, or PBMCs provided the cDNA or gDNA that served as material.

Under the authors' procedure: Using reference gene primer amplification, nucleated cell counts were estimated. The table came from immunoSEQ multiplex PCR; TCRdb's copy has only in-frame clones and leaves some out. The D gene and trimming were derived from the DNA, and the V and J assignments and clone size from that table. The sample has under 250,000 clones; more than 65% are singletons. Trimming stripped 8 bases from V and 3 bases from J, with 16 bases between. The CDR3 runs 13 residues. Germline V CDR1 and CDR2: GTSNPN, SVGIG (reference sequence). This clone was seen once. The clonotype originates from a man between 50 and 59 years old with active or convalescent COVID-19. The sequencing sample was made of peripheral blood. The chain uses TRBV30 and TRBJ1-1; a possible D gene is TRBD1 (6 bases). CDR3 nucleotides: TGTGCCGTTGCCTTACAGGGAGACACTGAAGCTTTCTTT. This sequence encodes CAVALQGDTEAFF.